What follows is one TCR beta chain and its context. What it recognizes is unknown. This sample stems from a study of OX40 agonist ivuxolimab in advanced cancers. Study background: The dose of intravenous ivuxolimab that patients received every 2 weeks ranged from 0.01 to 10 mg/kg. Recorded diagnoses for dose-escalation patients were hepatocellular carcinoma, melanoma, renal cell or head and neck cancer. Having had anti-PD-1, anti-PD-L1 or anti-CTLA-4 therapy before was allowed, and approximately 40% had some. Points from the study as a whole: Researchers report that CD8+ T cells had, on average, more expanded clones than CD4+.

Some clones are missing from TCRdb's copy, which holds only in-frame ones; the method was immunoSEQ multiplex PCR. The sample has about 73,000 clones; approximately 90% are singletons. The CDR3 covers 13 residues. Per germline, CDR1 SGHAT and CDR2 FQNNGV. Trimming took 8 bases from V and 5 from J, leaving 16 bases between them. The chain links TRBV11-2 to TRBJ2-7; possibly TRBD2 for D (6 bases). The sample was CD4+ or CD8+ T cells sorted from blood, taken in a trial of the OX40 agonist ivuxolimab. The TCR sequence derives from an adult with an advanced solid tumor such as melanoma, head and neck, liver or kidney cancer. The CDR3 loop is CASGALGRNEQYF. The CDR3 DNA reads as TGTGCCAGCGGGGCTCTAGGGAGGAACGAGCAGTACTTC.